This TCR beta chain was documented in a study of shared clonotypes between healthy human individuals. The germline V gene encodes CDR1 SGHVS and CDR2 FQNEAQ. The CDR3 runs to 13 residues. Trimming cost V 1 base and J 10 bases, with 11 bases left between them. The repertoire was sequenced with immunoSEQ multiplex PCR; TCRdb's copy has only in-frame clones and lacks some. This table holds around 990,000 clones, about 72% found once. The TCR sequence derives from a man aged 18-30 years in good health. Some clones in this sample may be carry-over from other donors' samples. The chain links TRBV7-8 to TRBJ2-1; no clear D gene. The source material was memory CD4+ T cells from PBMCs. Subset in this sample: CD45RA-negative fraction. For the CDR3, the DNA is TGTGCCAGCAGCTTAGGGGCTCCGACGGAGCAGTTCTTC. Translating it yields CASSLGAPTEQFF.